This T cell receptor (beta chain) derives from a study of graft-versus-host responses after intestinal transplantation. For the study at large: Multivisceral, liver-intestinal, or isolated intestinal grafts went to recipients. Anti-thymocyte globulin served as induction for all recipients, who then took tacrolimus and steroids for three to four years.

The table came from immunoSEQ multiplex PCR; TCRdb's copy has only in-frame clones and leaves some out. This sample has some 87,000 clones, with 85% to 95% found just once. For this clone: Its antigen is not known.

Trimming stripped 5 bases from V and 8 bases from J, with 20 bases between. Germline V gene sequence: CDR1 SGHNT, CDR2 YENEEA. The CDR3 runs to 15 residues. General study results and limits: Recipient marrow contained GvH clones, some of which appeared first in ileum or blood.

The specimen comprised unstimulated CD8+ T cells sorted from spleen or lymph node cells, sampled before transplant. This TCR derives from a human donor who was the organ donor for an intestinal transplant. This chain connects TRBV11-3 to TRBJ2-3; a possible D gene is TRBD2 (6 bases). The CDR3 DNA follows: TGTGCCAGCAGCAACGTCCCCTCCATCGGGGGTACGCAGTATTTT. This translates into CASSNVPSIGGTQYF.